This T cell receptor (beta chain) was obtained from a study of patients and donors after allogeneic stem cell transplantation. TCRdb analysed the RT-PCR reads with MiXCR anew, one entry per CDR3 protein. The data hold approximately 98,000 distinct CDR3 sequences, with roughly 37% observed a single time. This clonotype appeared a few times. From germline, CDR1 is DFQATT and CDR2 SNEGSKA (reference sequence). This CDR3 region has 12 residues. The V end was cut by 1 base, the J end by 4 bases, with 8 bases between. The source is a human donor who was either an allogeneic HSCT recipient or a stem cell or donor lymphocyte infusion donor (not recorded which). It is not recorded whose cells these are; they may come from a transplant donor. Sequencing was performed on blood, either unsorted or a sorted T cell fraction (not recorded which). V usage is TRBV20-1 and J usage is TRBJ2-7; the D is unclear. Written as DNA, the CDR3 is TGCAGTGCTAGAGGGCCGCTTTACGAGCAGTACTTC. It translates to CSARGPLYEQYF.